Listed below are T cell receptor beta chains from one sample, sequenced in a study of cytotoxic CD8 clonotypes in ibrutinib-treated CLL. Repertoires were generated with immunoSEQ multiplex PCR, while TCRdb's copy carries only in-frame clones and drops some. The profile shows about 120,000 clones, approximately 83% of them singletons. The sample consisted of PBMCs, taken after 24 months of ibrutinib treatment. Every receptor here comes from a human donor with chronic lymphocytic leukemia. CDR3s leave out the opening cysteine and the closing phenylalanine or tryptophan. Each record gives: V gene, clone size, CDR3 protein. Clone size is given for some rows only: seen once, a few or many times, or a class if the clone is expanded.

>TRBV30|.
AWLSPNRDYEQY
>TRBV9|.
ASSVATYTGTLQGSGTDTQY
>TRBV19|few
ASSIAGTGMRNEQY
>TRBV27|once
ASSFSGSYNEQF
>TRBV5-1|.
ASRRGQGFTGELF
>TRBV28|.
ASSLKDRGAYEQY
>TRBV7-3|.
ASSLTSGVYNEQF
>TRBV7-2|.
ASSLGGGLTDTQY
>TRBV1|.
TSDLAGANTDTQY
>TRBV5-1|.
ASSLVVRRSNEKLF
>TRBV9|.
ASSVGGRGSYEQY
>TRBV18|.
ASSPPGVDEQF
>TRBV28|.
ASTSVTSGVYEQY
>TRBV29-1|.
SAYPRGIKDYGYT
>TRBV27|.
ASSTPRGGTGELF
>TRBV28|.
ASSPRQALAKNIQY
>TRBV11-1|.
ASSRGLAGVAGELF
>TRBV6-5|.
ASSYTSEVSYEQY
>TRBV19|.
ASSNIHSYEQY
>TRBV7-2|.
ASSPGLAGETQY
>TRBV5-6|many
ASSFRTGGSSNQPQH
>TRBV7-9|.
ASSLKATVWQF
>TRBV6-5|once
ASSYFFGQGGSPLH